This T cell receptor beta chain was documented in a study of blood T cell repertoires in COVID-19. Study summary: From the United States, Italy and Spain came samples of acute and convalescent COVID-19. T cells, B-cell-depleted T cells, or PBMCs provided the cDNA or gDNA that served as material.

In the authors' methods: Reference gene primer amplification gave estimated nucleated cell counts. TCRdb's copy holds only in-frame clones and misses some; the assay was immunoSEQ multiplex PCR. V, J and clone size reflect that table, while D and trimming were determined from the DNA. The table includes roughly 250,000 clones, approximately 84% detected once. Germline CDR1 SGHRS, CDR2 YFSETQ. This CDR3 region has 13 residues. With 0 bases removed from V and 6 bases from J, the gap between germline ends came to 10 bases. This clonotype was obtained from a human donor in a cohort sampled during active COVID-19. The material sequenced was peripheral blood. The chain joins TRBV5-1 to TRBJ2-7; D possibly corresponds to TRBD1 (5 bases). The CDR3 DNA sequence: TGCGCCAGCAGCTTGGAAGGGGCTCTCGAGCAGTACTTC. The encoded protein is CASSLEGALEQYF.